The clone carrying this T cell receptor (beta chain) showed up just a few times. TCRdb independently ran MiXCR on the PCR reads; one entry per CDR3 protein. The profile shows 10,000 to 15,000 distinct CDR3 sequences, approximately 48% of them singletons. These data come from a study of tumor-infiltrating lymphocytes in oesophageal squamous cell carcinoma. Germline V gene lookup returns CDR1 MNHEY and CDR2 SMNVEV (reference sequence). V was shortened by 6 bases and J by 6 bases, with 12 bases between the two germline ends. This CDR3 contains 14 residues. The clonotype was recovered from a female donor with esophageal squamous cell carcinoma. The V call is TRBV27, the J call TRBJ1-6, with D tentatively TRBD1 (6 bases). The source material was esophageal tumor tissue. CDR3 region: CASRMDSFNSPLHF. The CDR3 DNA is TGTGCCAGCAGGATGGACAGTTTTAATTCACCCCTCCACTTT.